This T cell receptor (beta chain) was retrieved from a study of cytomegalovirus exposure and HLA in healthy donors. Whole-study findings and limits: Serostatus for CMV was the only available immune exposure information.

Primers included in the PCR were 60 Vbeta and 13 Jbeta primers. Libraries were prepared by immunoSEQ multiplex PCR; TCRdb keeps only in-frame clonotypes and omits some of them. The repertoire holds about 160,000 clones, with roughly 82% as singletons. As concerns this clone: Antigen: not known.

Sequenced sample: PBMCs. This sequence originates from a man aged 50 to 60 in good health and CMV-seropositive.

This CDR3 is CASSQQQETQYF. The CDR3 DNA reads TGTGCCAGCAGCCAACAGCAAGAGACCCAGTACTTC. The chain recombines TRBV14 with TRBJ2-5; D unclear. Trimming took 2 bases from V and 2 from J, leaving 3 bases between them. Germline lookup yields CDR1 SGHDN and CDR2 FVKESK. The CDR3 loop spans 12 amino acids.